This T cell receptor (beta chain) was captured in a study of response to subunit inactivated influenza vaccine. General study findings and limits: Authors suggested that a seasonal influenza vaccination recruits few new T cells each time.

One entry per CDR3 protein, called by TCRdb with MiXCR from the RT-PCR reads. The data show about 300,000 distinct CDR3 sequences, with 20% to 25% seen just once and over 9% held by the top ten. A remark on this clonotype: Its antigen is not known.

CDR3 length: 15 residues. The ends were cut back, 4 bases at V and 2 bases at J, with 16 bases in the middle. Germline V gives CDR1 SGHRS, CDR2 YFSETQ. The sequencing used PBMCs from blood, collected less than 22 months after vaccination. This clonotype was sampled from a man between 50 and 70 years old who received an inactivated influenza vaccine. This chain links TRBV5-1 with TRBJ2-7; D call uncertain. The CDR3 here is CASSQLETPPYEQYF. In DNA, the CDR3 is TGCGCCAGCAGCCAGCTCGAGACGCCACCCTACGAGCAGTACTTC.